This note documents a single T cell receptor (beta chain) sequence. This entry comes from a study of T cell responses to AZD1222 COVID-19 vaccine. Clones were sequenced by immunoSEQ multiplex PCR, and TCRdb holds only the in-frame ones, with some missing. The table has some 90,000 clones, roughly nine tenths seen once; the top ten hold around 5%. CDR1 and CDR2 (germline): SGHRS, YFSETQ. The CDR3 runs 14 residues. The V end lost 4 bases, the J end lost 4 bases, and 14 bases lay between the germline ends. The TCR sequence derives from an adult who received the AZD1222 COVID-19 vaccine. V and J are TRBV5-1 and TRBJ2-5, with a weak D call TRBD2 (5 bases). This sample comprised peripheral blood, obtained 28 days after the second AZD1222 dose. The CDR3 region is CASSRIGVLETQYF. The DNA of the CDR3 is TGCGCCAGCAGCCGCATCGGGGTCCTAGAGACCCAGTACTTC.